This T cell receptor beta chain was sequenced in a study of blood T cell repertoires in COVID-19. The CDR3 length is 14 residues. The germline V gene encodes CDR1 SGHRS and CDR2 YFSETQ. Between the trimmed V and J ends, which lost 4 bases and 5 bases, there was a span of 16 bases. Profiling relied on immunoSEQ multiplex PCR, and the TCRdb table lists in-frame clones only, not all of them. The table lists about 320,000 clones, more than 85% of them singletons. The V gene is TRBV5-1, the J gene TRBJ2-7, with D perhaps matching TRBD2 (6 bases). The sample taken for sequencing was PBMCs or T cells enriched from blood (not recorded which). The receptor was derived from a woman in her 30s who had been exposed to COVID-19. CDR3 amino acids: CASSDRDSRNEQYF. CDR3 in DNA: TGCGCCAGCAGCGACCGGGACTCGCGCAACGAGCAGTACTTC.